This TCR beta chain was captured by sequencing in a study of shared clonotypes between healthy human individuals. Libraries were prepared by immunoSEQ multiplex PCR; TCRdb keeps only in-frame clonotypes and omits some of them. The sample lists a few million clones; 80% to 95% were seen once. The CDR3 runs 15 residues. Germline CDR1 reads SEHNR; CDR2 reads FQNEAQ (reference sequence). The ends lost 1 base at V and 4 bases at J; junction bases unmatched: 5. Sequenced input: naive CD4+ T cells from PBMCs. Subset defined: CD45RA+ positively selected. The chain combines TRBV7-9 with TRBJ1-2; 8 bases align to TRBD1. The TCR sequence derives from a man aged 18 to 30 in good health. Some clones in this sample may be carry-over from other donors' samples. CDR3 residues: CASSLGGQVPYGYTF. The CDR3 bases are TGTGCCAGCAGCTTAGGGGGACAGGTTCCCTATGGCTACACCTTC.